The next 7 T cell receptor beta chains were all read from a single sample in a study of blood T cell repertoires in COVID-19. Profiling relied on immunoSEQ multiplex PCR, and the TCRdb table lists in-frame clones only, not all of them. This table holds about 130,000 clones, less than 90% found once. Sequences were obtained from PBMCs or T cells enriched from blood (not recorded which). These receptors were collected from a woman aged 45-65 years who had recovered from COVID-19.

The rearrangement joins TRBV5-1 to TRBJ1-2; D gene ambiguous. Germline V CDR1 and CDR2: SGHRS, YFSETQ. V was trimmed by 4 bases and J by 4 bases, leaving 5 bases between them. The CDR3 sequence is 11 residues long. The CDR3 bases are TGCGCCAGCAGCCGCGGCTATGGCTACACCTTC. Translated: CASSRGYGYTF. The full variable domain, completed using reference TRBV5-1 and TRBJ1-2, is KAGVTQTPRYLIKTRGQQVTLSCSPISGHRSVSWYQQTPGQGLQFLFEYFSETQRNKGNFPGRFSGRQFSNSRSEMNVSTLELGDSALYLCASSRGYGYTFGSGTRLTVV.

V and J are TRBV4-1 and TRBJ1-5, with D perhaps matching TRBD1 (5 bases). The V end was cut by 3 bases, the J end by 4 bases, with 10 bases between. Germline lookup yields CDR1 MGHRA and CDR2 YSYEKL. CDR3 length equals 14 residues. DNA of the CDR3: TGCGCCAGCAGCCATAGCGGGGGGAATCAGCCCCAGCATTTT. Its protein is CASSHSGGNQPQHF.

This rearrangement joins TRBV12-5 to TRBJ1-1; D is undetermined. Trimming cost V 2 bases and J 5 bases, with 18 bases left between them. CDR1 LGHNT and CDR2 FRNRAP come from the germline V gene. The length of the CDR3 is 16 residues. The CDR3 DNA reads as TGTGCTAGTGGTTTGTCGACTACGACGGGGTTTACTGAAGCTTTCTTT. Its protein is CASGLSTTTGFTEAFF.

In this sample, this clone turned up a few times. The rearrangement uses TRBV19 and TRBJ1-2; 7 nucleotides match TRBD1. Looked up from germline, CDR1 is LNHDA and CDR2 is SQIVND (reference sequence). With 6 bases clipped from V and 4 bases from J, the junction kept 8 bases outside the gene matches. The CDR3 spans 14 residues. The CDR3 spells CASSAEGAGYGYTF. The CDR3 DNA is TGTGCCAGTAGCGCCGAGGGGGCCGGCTATGGCTACACCTTC.

The chain has TRBV11-2 and TRBJ2-7; tentatively, D is TRBD1 (6 bases). V lost 0 bases to trimming and J lost 3 bases, with 15 bases between them. Germline V gene data show CDR1 as SGHAT and CDR2 as FQNNGV. The CDR3 consists of 16 residues. The CDR3 nucleotides are TGTGCCAGCAGCTTAGATAACAGGGTGTTAAACTACGAGCAGTACTTC. This codes for CASSLDNRVLNYEQYF. Based on the CDR3 plus reference TRBV11-2 and TRBJ2-7, the full variable domain is EAGVAQSPRYKIIEKRQSVAFWCNPISGHATLYWYQQILGQGPKLLIQFQNNGVVDDSQLPKDRFSAERLKGVDSTLKIQPAKLEDSAVYLCASSLDNRVLNYEQYFGPGTRLTVT.

The chain has TRBV25-1 and TRBJ1-5; 7 bases map to TRBD1. J lost 6 bases, V lost 4 bases, and 15 bases had no gene match. Germline V gives CDR1 MGHDK, CDR2 SYGVNS. CDR3 length: 17 residues. The CDR3, as DNA: TGTGCCAGCAGTGCTTCCGACAGGGTGGAACACACTCAGCCCCAGCATTTT. Its protein is CASSASDRVEHTQPQHF.

The V gene is TRBV14, the J gene TRBJ2-4; 8 nucleotides align to TRBD1. The CDR3 has 16 residues. Germline lookup yields CDR1 SGHDN and CDR2 FVKESK. J lost 0 bases, V lost 4 bases, and 5 bases had no gene match. The CDR3: CASSPGDRLAKNIQYF. In nucleotides, the CDR3 is TGTGCCAGCAGCCCGGGGGACAGGCTAGCCAAAAACATTCAGTACTTC.